The 25 T cell receptor beta chains listed next were all sequenced from one sample in a study of blood T cell repertoires in COVID-19 (dated by TCRdb to 2018 to 2020). Preparation of the library involved the immunoSEQ multiplex PCR assay. Sourced from immuneACCESS, this table was stored by TCRdb with only in-frame sequences that have V and J called. A share of the clones is absent; for the studies checked, an unresolved V gene accounts for under half, and the remainder has no known explanation. In all, the sample holds some 150,000 clones, and 70% to 90% of those were seen once. The ten largest clones take up 9.5% to 11% of the sample. The sample was peripheral blood. Source of these receptors: an elderly woman with acute or convalescent COVID-19.

This chain joins TRBV30 and TRBJ1-6; D remains ambiguous. The CDR3 is 11 residues long. Trimming pared 3 bases from V and 7 bases from J, leaving 4 bases between. Germline CDR1 and CDR2: GTSNPN and SVGIG (reference sequence). The CDR3 loop is CAWSSNSPLHF. The CDR3 nucleotides are TGTGCCTGGAGCTCGAATTCACCCCTCCACTTT. Variable domain in full (rest from reference TRBV30 and TRBJ1-6): SQTIHQWPATLVQPVGSPLSLECTVEGTSNPNLYWYRQAAGRGLQLLFYSVGIGQISSEVPQNLSASRPQDRQFILSSKKLLLSDSGFYLCAWSSNSPLHFGNGTRLTVT.

V gene TRBV6-6 combines with J gene TRBJ2-7, with D possibly matching TRBD2 (5 bases). Germline V gene data show CDR1 as MNHNY and CDR2 as SVGAGI (reference sequence). The V end was cut by 7 bases, the J end by 1 base, with 8 bases between. The CDR3 is 12 amino acids. The CDR3 protein is CASKRASYEQYF. The CDR3 DNA reads TGTGCCAGCAAGAGGGCTTCCTACGAGCAGTACTTC.

The J gene is TRBJ2-5, the V gene TRBV30; tentatively, D is TRBD1 (6 bases). V gave up 5 bases and J gave up 5 bases, with 12 bases separating them. The CDR3 loop spans 12 amino acids. The V gene's germline CDR1 is GTSNPN and CDR2 SVGIG (reference sequence). The CDR3 nucleotides read TGTGCCTGGGGCCAGGGGCTTGAGACCCAGTACTTC. As protein: CAWGQGLETQYF.

This sequence joins TRBV3-1 (or the pseudogene TRBV3-2) and TRBJ1-1; a possible D gene is TRBD1 (5 bases). The CDR3 runs to 13 residues. Looked up from germline, CDR1 is LGHDT and CDR2 is YNNKEL (reference sequence). V was cut by 5 bases and J by 2 bases, with 9 bases left in between. DNA for the CDR3: TGTGCCAGCAGCTTGACAGTAAACACTGAAGCTTTCTTT. Translated: CASSLTVNTEAFF.

The V gene is TRBV12-3 or TRBV12-4, the J gene TRBJ2-7; D is uncertain. This CDR3 is built from 13 residues. Trimming pared 1 base from V and 5 bases from J, leaving 9 bases between. This chain's CDR3 is CASSLGSTHEQYF. CDR3 sequence (DNA): TGTGCCAGCAGTTTAGGGAGTACCCACGAGCAGTACTTC.

This clone turned up a few times. The chain employs TRBV7-2 and TRBJ2-7; weak D call: TRBD1 (6 bases). CDR3 length equals 14 residues. Trimming stripped 5 bases from V and 4 bases from J, with 15 bases between. CDR1 SGHTA and CDR2 FQGNSA come from the germline V gene. CDR3 sequence: CASSPLGGRYEQYF. The CDR3 DNA reads TGTGCCAGCAGCCCACTTGGGGGCCGGTACGAGCAGTACTTC.

The chain carries TRBV6-5 and TRBJ2-5; unclear D gene. Trimming took 0 bases from V and 5 from J, leaving 13 bases between them. This CDR3 has 15 residues. Germline CDR1 MNHEY, CDR2 SVGAGI. DNA of the CDR3: TGTGCCAGCAGTTACTCTCTAGGAGAATACGAGACCCAGTACTTC. Translation: CASSYSLGEYETQYF.

This clone was seen more than once but under ten times. The V call is TRBV5-1, the J call TRBJ1-2; no clear D. The germline CDR1 and CDR2 sequences are SGHRS and YFSETQ. CDR3 size: 15 residues. V dropped 2 bases and J dropped 2 bases, with 13 bases sitting between them. CDR3: CASSFRGSINYGYTF. The CDR3 DNA follows: TGCGCCAGCAGCTTTCGAGGTTCTATAAACTATGGCTACACCTTC.

The J gene is TRBJ2-7, the V gene TRBV29-1; D uncertain. Germline CDR1 reads SQVTM; CDR2 reads ANQGSEA. V lost 7 bases and J 4 bases, leaving 14 bases between the germline ends. The CDR3 extends over 12 amino acids. CDR3 loop: CSAAKSFYEQYF. The CDR3 DNA follows: TGCAGCGCTGCAAAGAGCTTTTACGAGCAGTACTTC.

The V call is TRBV5-1, the J call TRBJ1-2; 7 bases agree with TRBD1. The V gene end was trimmed by 3 bases and the J gene end by 4 bases; junction bases not matched to a gene: 3. There are 13 residues in the CDR3. Per the germline V gene, CDR1 is SGHRS and CDR2 is YFSETQ. The CDR3 is CASSSGQPYGYTF. DNA for the CDR3: TGCGCCAGCAGCTCGGGACAGCCCTATGGCTACACCTTC.

The genes are TRBV18 and TRBJ2-5, with TRBD1 matching over 10 bases. The V and J ends lost 2 bases and 4 bases, in that order; junction bases with no gene match: 1. Per the germline V gene, CDR1 is KGHSH and CDR2 is LQKENI. The CDR3 has 14 amino acids. The chain's CDR3 is CASSPRTGGETQYF. CDR3 in DNA: TGTGCCAGCTCACCAAGGACAGGGGGAGAGACCCAGTACTTC.

The chain recombines TRBV19 with TRBJ1-2; no definite D call. This CDR3 spans 12 amino acids. The germline V gene has CDR1 LNHDA and CDR2 SQIVND (reference sequence). Trimming removed 6 bases at V and 4 bases at J, with 9 bases between. This CDR3 is CASRAVSYGYTF. The CDR3 DNA reads as TGTGCCAGTAGGGCGGTAAGCTATGGCTACACCTTC.

This sequence joins TRBV5-8 and TRBJ1-5; weak D call: TRBD1 (6 bases). This CDR3 has 14 amino acids. Trimming shortened V by 4 bases and J by 1 base, and 9 bases separated the two germline ends. Germline CDR1 reads SGHTS; CDR2 reads YDEGEE. The CDR3 protein is CASSDGQSNQPQHF. The CDR3 bases are TGTGCCAGCAGCGATGGACAGAGCAATCAGCCCCAGCATTTT.

V and J are TRBV12-5 and TRBJ2-7; D may be TRBD2 (6 bases). The germline V gene has CDR1 LGHNT and CDR2 FRNRAP. Trimming shortened V by 5 bases and J by 6 bases, and 11 bases separated the two germline ends. CDR3 size: 12 residues. CDR3 coding DNA: TGTGCTAGTGGTCGGGGACTGTCCGAGCAGTACTTC. This translates into CASGRGLSEQYF.

V gene TRBV5-6 combines with J gene TRBJ1-2; possibly TRBD1 for D (6 bases). This CDR3 contains 16 residues. V lost 2 bases and J lost 1, with 15 bases in between. Per the germline V gene, CDR1 is SGHDT and CDR2 is YYEEEE. CDR3 sequence reads: CASSFRDMPLNYGYTF. In DNA form, the CDR3 reads TGTGCCAGCAGCTTCCGGGACATGCCTCTTAACTATGGCTACACCTTC.

V usage is TRBV7-3 and J usage is TRBJ1-2; 11 positions match TRBD1. V was clipped by 5 bases and J by 8 bases; unmatched bases: 10. The CDR3 sequence is 15 residues long. CDR1 is SGHTA and CDR2 is FQGTGA in the germline V gene. The DNA of the CDR3 is TGTGCCAGCAGCCAACAGGGACAGGGGGTCGGCGGCTACACCTTC. Amino acid sequence: CASSQQGQGVGGYTF.

This chain links TRBV2 with TRBJ1-5; D unclear. V lost 0 bases, J lost 8 bases, and 11 bases lay in between. The length of the CDR3 is 14 residues. CDR1 is SNHLY and CDR2 is FYNNEI in the germline V gene. CDR3 bases: TGTGCCAGCAGTGAAGCGCGAAGATCGGAGCCCCAGCATTTT. Translated: CASSEARRSEPQHF.

J is TRBJ2-7 and V is TRBV7-2, with D perhaps TRBD2 (6 bases). Deletions cut 4 bases from V and 2 bases from J, with 12 bases between. Germline V gene lookup returns CDR1 SGHTA and CDR2 FQGNSA. The CDR3 extends over 14 amino acids. The CDR3 protein is CASSWTIPTYEQYF. CDR3 nucleotides: TGTGCCAGCAGCTGGACTATCCCGACCTACGAGCAGTACTTC.

The chain recombines TRBV30 with TRBJ2-2, with TRBD1 matching 9 bases. After removal of 3 bases from V and 1 base from J, the junction contained 0 bases not matched to a gene. The CDR3 extends over 14 amino acids. Germline-derived CDR1 and CDR2 are GTSNPN and SVGIG (reference sequence). Here the CDR3 reads CAWRGQGNTGELFF. Here the CDR3 DNA reads TGTGCCTGGAGGGGACAGGGGAACACCGGGGAGCTGTTTTTT.

This clone was recorded only once. The chain uses TRBV11-2 and TRBJ1-1; D is ambiguous. Trimming left V 7 bases short and J 5 bases short, with 20 bases between. This CDR3 spans 15 amino acids. Germline loops: CDR1 SGHAT, CDR2 FQNNGV. The CDR3 protein is CASTPREGVGTEAFF. Here the CDR3 DNA reads TGTGCCAGCACCCCCCGTGAGGGCGTGGGGACTGAAGCTTTCTTT.

This clone was recorded a few times. This chain links TRBV7-3 with TRBJ2-3; TRBD1 is a possible D gene (5 bases). The germline V and J ends were trimmed by 1 base and 0 bases, with 11 bases remaining between them. Germline CDR1 and CDR2: SGHTA and FQGTGA. CDR3 length: 16 residues. The CDR3 DNA is TGTGCCAGCAGCTTAAGGGGCACCTCCAGCACAGATACGCAGTATTTT. It codes for CASSLRGTSSTDTQYF.

CDR3 bases: TGTGCCAGCAGCGAGACAGGGAAGAACACTGAAGCTTTCTTT. Encoded protein: CASSETGKNTEAFF. The chain links TRBV9 to TRBJ1-1, with TRBD1 matching over 7 bases. Looked up from germline, CDR1 is SGDLS and CDR2 is YYNGEE. J was trimmed by 1 base and V by 3 bases; bases with no gene match: 3. The CDR3 totals 14 residues.

The chain has TRBV2 and TRBJ2-1; the match to TRBD2 covers 8 bases. The CDR3 is 15 residues long. V lost 2 bases, J lost 4 bases, and 4 bases stayed unmatched. Germline V lookup: CDR1 SNHLY, CDR2 FYNNEI. CDR3 sequence reads: CASSELLAAYNEQFF. CDR3 nucleotide sequence: TGTGCCAGCAGTGAATTACTAGCGGCGTACAATGAGCAGTTCTTC. The full variable domain, with the rest looked up from reference TRBV2 and TRBJ2-1, is EPEVTQTPSHQVTQMGQEVILRCVPISNHLYFYWYRQILGQKVEFLVSFYNNEISEKSEIFDDQFSVERPDGSNFTLKIRSTKLEDSAMYFCASSELLAAYNEQFFGPGTRLTVL.

This clone was observed a single time. V is TRBV5-1 and J is TRBJ1-1; D is possibly TRBD1 (5 bases). Germline V gene sequence: CDR1 SGHRS, CDR2 YFSETQ. V lost 6 bases and J lost 3, with 21 bases in between. This CDR3 has 16 residues. The CDR3 sequence: CASTHGIGARDTEAFF. Here the CDR3 DNA reads TGCGCCAGCACCCATGGGATTGGGGCTAGAGACACTGAAGCTTTCTTT. The full variable domain, rest sourced from reference TRBV5-1 and TRBJ1-1, is KAGVTQTPRYLIKTRGQQVTLSCSPISGHRSVSWYQQTPGQGLQFLFEYFSETQRNKGNFPGRFSGRQFSNSRSEMNVSTLELGDSALYLCASTHGIGARDTEAFFGQGTRLTVV.

The chain has TRBV29-1 and TRBJ2-3; 11 positions agree with TRBD2. V dropped 0 bases and J dropped 10; count of bases not matched to a gene: 12. CDR1 SQVTM and CDR2 ANQGSEA come from the germline V gene. The CDR3 consists of 16 residues. The CDR3 region has the DNA TGCAGCGTTGAAGATCGGAGGACTAGCGGGCTGAATGCGCAGTATTTT. It encodes CSVEDRRTSGLNAQYF.